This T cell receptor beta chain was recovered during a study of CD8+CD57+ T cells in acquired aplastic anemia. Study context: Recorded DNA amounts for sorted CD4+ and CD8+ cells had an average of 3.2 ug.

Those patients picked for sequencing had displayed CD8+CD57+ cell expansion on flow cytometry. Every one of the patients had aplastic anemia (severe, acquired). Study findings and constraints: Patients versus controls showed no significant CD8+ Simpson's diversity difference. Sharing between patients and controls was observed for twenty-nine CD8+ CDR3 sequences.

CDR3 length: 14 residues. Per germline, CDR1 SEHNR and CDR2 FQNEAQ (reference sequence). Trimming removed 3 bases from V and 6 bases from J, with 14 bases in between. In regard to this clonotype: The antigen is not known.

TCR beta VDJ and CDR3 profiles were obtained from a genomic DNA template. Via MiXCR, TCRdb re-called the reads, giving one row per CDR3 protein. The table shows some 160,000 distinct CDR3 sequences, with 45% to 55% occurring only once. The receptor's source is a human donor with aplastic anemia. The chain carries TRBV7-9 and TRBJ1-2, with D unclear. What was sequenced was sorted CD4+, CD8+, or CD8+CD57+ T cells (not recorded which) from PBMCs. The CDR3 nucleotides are TGTGCCAGCAGCTTCTACCCAGGACTTAATGGCTACACCTTC. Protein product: CASSFYPGLNGYTF.